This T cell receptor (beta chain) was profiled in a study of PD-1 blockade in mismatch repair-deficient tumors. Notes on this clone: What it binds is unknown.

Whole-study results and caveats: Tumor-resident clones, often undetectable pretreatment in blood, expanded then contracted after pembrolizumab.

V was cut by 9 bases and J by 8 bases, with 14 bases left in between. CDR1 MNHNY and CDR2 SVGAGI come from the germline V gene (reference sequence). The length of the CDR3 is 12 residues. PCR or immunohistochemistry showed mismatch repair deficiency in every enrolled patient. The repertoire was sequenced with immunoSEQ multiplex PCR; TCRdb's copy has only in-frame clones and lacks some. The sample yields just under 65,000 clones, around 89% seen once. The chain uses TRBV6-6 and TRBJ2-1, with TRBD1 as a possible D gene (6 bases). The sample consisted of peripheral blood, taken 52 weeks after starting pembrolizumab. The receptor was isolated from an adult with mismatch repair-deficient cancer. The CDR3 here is CARDRYRDEQFF. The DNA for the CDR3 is TGTGCCAGAGACAGATACAGGGATGAGCAGTTCTTC.